The 8 T cell receptor beta chains below come from one sample, sequenced in a study of blood T cells in healthy people across ages. Primed by a sample-barcoded 5' primer and a J-beta primer mix, a second PCR proceeded for roughly 7 to 11 cycles. TCRdb reanalysed the 5' RACE reads using MiXCR and keeps one entry per CDR3 protein. Seen here are about a million distinct CDR3 sequences, about 44% observed once, and the top ten hold roughly 13%. Sequences were obtained from blood. All receptors derive from a man in his thirties or forties in good health.

CDR3 sequence: CSAVDRASLDEQYF. In DNA, the CDR3 is TGCAGTGCTGTTGACAGGGCATCCCTCGACGAGCAGTACTTC. V is TRBV20-1 and J is TRBJ2-7, with TRBD1 matching over 7 bases. With 5 bases clipped from V and 5 bases from J, the junction kept 12 bases outside the gene matches. The germline V gene encodes CDR1 DFQATT and CDR2 SNEGSKA (reference sequence). The CDR3 is 14 amino acids.

J is TRBJ2-7 and V is TRBV20-1; D perhaps matches TRBD2 (5 bases). The germline V and J ends were trimmed by 3 bases and 3 bases, with 9 bases remaining between them. Per the germline V gene, CDR1 is DFQATT and CDR2 is SNEGSKA (reference sequence). The CDR3 extends over 12 amino acids. CDR3 residues: CSASFRGYEQYF. CDR3 bases: TGCAGTGCTAGTTTTCGGGGCTACGAGCAGTACTTC.

This chain links TRBV5-1 with TRBJ1-1, with D uncertain. The V end lost 0 bases, the J end lost 3 bases, and 9 bases lay between the germline ends. Germline V gene sequence: CDR1 SGHRS, CDR2 YFSETQ. The CDR3 covers 14 residues. The CDR3 reads CASSLGEAYTEAFF. DNA of the CDR3: TGCGCCAGCAGCTTGGGTGAAGCCTACACTGAAGCTTTCTTT.

The chain combines TRBV20-1 with TRBJ2-4, with 12 bases aligning to TRBD2. In germline, CDR1 is DFQATT, CDR2 SNEGSKA (reference sequence). The CDR3 consists of 18 residues. The V segment lost 2 bases and the J segment 3 bases; nucleotides outside the gene matches: 11. The CDR3 DNA is TGCAGTGCTAGACCCTACTGGACTAGCGGGGAGGACAAAAACATTCAGTACTTC. Encoded protein: CSARPYWTSGEDKNIQYF.

The CDR3 coding sequence is TGTGCCAGCACCGGGGGTAATACGCAGTATTTT. Its protein is CASTGGNTQYF. The chain links TRBV7-8 to TRBJ2-3, with D possibly being TRBD2 (6 bases). Germline V gene data show CDR1 as SGHVS and CDR2 as FQNEAQ. This CDR3 is 11 amino acids long. V lost 7 bases and J 7 bases, leaving 9 bases between the germline ends.

The chain recombines TRBV7-9 with TRBJ2-1; no clear D gene. CDR3 length equals 16 residues. The germline CDR1 and CDR2 sequences are SEHNR and FQNEAQ (reference sequence). V lost 3 bases and J 4 bases, leaving 16 bases between the germline ends. CDR3 sequence: CASSFLVGVSYNEQFF. CDR3 DNA: TGTGCCAGCAGCTTCCTCGTTGGGGTCTCATACAATGAGCAGTTCTTC.

Only a few counts were recorded for this clonotype. The chain recombines TRBV9 with TRBJ2-1; 12 bases map to TRBD2. The CDR3 runs 15 residues. CDR1 is SGDLS and CDR2 is YYNGEE in the germline V gene. Trimming took 4 bases from V and 6 from J; bases not matched to a gene: 5. The CDR3 DNA is TGTGCCAGCAGCTCGACTAGCGGGGGTTTCAATGAGCAGTTCTTC. It codes for CASSSTSGGFNEQFF. The full variable domain, rest sourced from reference TRBV9 and TRBJ2-1, is DSGVTQTPKHLITATGQRVTLRCSPRSGDLSVYWYQQSLDQGLQFLIQYYNGEERAKGNILERFSAQQFPDLHSELNLSSLELGDSALYFCASSSTSGGFNEQFFGPGTRLTVL.

The rearrangement links TRBV5-1 to TRBJ2-1, with 9 bases aligning to TRBD2. V trimming: 4 bases; J trimming: 6 bases; junction bases outside the gene matches: 8. The CDR3 runs to 15 residues. CDR1 and CDR2 from the germline V gene are SGHRS and YFSETQ. The CDR3 spells CASSRQAGGTNEQFF. The CDR3 coding sequence is TGCGCCAGCAGCCGTCAAGCGGGGGGAACCAATGAGCAGTTCTTC.